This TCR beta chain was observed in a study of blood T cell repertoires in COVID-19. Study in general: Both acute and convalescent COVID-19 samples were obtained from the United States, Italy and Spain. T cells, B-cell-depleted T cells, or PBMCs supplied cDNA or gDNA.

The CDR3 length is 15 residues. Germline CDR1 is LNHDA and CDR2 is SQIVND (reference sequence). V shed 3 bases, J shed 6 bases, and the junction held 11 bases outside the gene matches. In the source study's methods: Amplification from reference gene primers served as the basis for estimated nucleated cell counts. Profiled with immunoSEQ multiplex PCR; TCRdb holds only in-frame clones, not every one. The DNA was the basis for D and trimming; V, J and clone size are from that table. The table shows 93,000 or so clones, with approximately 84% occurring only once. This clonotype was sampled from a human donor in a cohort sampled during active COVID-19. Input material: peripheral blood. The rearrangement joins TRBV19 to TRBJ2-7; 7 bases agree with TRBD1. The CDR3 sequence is CASSMNTGQAREQYF. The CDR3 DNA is TGTGCCAGTAGTATGAACACCGGACAGGCCCGCGAGCAGTACTTC. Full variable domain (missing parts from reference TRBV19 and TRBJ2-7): DGGITQSPKYLFRKEGQNVTLSCEQNLNHDAMYWYRQDPGQGLRLIYYSQIVNDFQKGDIAEGYSVSREKKESFPLTVTSAQKNPTAFYLCASSMNTGQAREQYFGPGTRLTVT.